The rows below give T cell receptor beta chains drawn from one sample of a study of blood T cell repertoires in COVID-19. Assay used: immunoSEQ multiplex PCR; TCRdb lists only in-frame clones, some missing. The table shows 150,000 to 200,000 clones, with just over 85% occurring only once. Sequencing was done on a sample of peripheral blood. Receptor source: a man aged 50-60 years with active or convalescent COVID-19. CDR3s include the opening cysteine and the closing phenylalanine or tryptophan. Rows may omit the clone size; those that give it use once, few, many or a size class.

TRBV29-1	NA	TRBJ2-1	CSVEISGGPSYNEQFF
TRBV3-1/TRBV3-2	NA	TRBJ2-7	CASSQDWSGLPYEQYF
TRBV3-1/TRBV3-2	NA	TRBJ1-6	CASSQATGYNSPLHF
TRBV5-1	NA	TRBJ1-1	CASSQGGVDTEAFF
TRBV7-2	NA	TRBJ1-2	CASSLMLQSNYGYTF
TRBV10-1	NA	TRBJ2-7	CASSELGWQFGEQYF
TRBV6-5	NA	TRBJ1-2	CASSYSSPGSDYGYTF
TRBV24-1	NA	TRBJ2-5	CATSDPDRGLETQYF
TRBV12-3/TRBV12-4	NA	TRBJ2-1	CASTSNSYNEQFF
TRBV6-5	NA	TRBJ1-2	CASRGTGLGGYTF
TRBV6-1	few	TRBJ2-4	CASSENVAGSLAKNIQYF
TRBV5-1	NA	TRBJ2-5	CASSLTGGLPVRETQYF
TRBV28	NA	TRBJ2-1	CASRETGAHNEQFF
TRBV19	NA	TRBJ2-7	CASSISVLADLGEQYF
TRBV5-4	few	TRBJ2-2	CASSVYSGASGELFF
TRBV5-1	NA	TRBJ2-7	CASSEGLADIGQYF
TRBV7-3	NA	TRBJ1-1	CASSSGADTEAFF
TRBV30	NA	TRBJ2-1	CAWSVGLRIRENYNEQFF
TRBV5-1	NA	TRBJ2-7	CASNPGTISYEQYF
TRBV24-1	NA	TRBJ1-2	CATSDPQGNYGYTF
TRBV3-1/TRBV3-2	once	TRBJ2-7	CASSPPGLAGGGEQYF
TRBV5-4	NA	TRBJ2-3	CASSLTSGADTQYF
TRBV7-3	NA	TRBJ2-1	CASSVHSGSNEQFF
TRBV24-1	NA	TRBJ2-2	CATSAPGSRTGELFF
TRBV4-3	NA	TRBJ2-4	CASSQEGDADRHRYF
TRBV4-3	NA	TRBJ2-7	CASSQDRTRDPPYEQYF
TRBV21-1	NA	TRBJ2-1	CASSKVRGFSFDEQFF
TRBV20-1	NA	TRBJ1-2	CSASGQANYGYTF
TRBV27	NA	TRBJ1-2	CASSLWGGNGYTF
TRBV6-5	once	TRBJ2-1	CASSLDRGPSGEQFF
TRBV25-1	NA	TRBJ1-4	CASSSPGQGGEKLFF
TRBV7-2	NA	TRBJ1-6	CASSSHLVNSPLHF
TRBV10-3	NA	TRBJ2-1	CAISESSGDRANEQFF
TRBV6-2/TRBV6-3	NA	TRBJ1-1	CASSIRGLTEAFF
TRBV28	NA	TRBJ1-4	CASSVQGYNEKLFF
TRBV11-2	NA	TRBJ2-1	CASSLIGAGEYNEQFF
TRBV5-1	NA	TRBJ2-3	CASSTGTFTSTDTQYF
TRBV5-1	NA	TRBJ2-3	CASSPSGGPTDTQYF
TRBV6-6	NA	TRBJ2-7	CASRKSGTTTYEQYF
TRBV10-3	NA	TRBJ2-7	CAISDEGWKVDEQYF